This passage covers 10 T cell receptor beta chains from one sample sequenced in a study of blood T cells in healthy people across ages. It was with a sample-barcoded 5' primer and a J-beta primer mix that a second PCR of roughly 7 to 12 cycles was run. Each CDR3 protein is one row after TCRdb ran MiXCR on the 5' RACE reads. The sample records just under 550,000 distinct CDR3 sequences, 24% being singletons. The data were also submitted as part of a second study, on T cells of mothers and their children.

The sample was blood. The receptors were sampled from a boy younger than 18 in good health.

The V call is TRBV28, the J call TRBJ2-3; TRBD2 is a possible D gene (6 bases). The length of the CDR3 is 14 residues. CDR1 MDHEN and CDR2 SYDVKM come from the germline V gene. Trimming stripped 4 bases from V and 4 bases from J, with 12 bases between. The CDR3 protein is CASSSSSAADTQYF. The CDR3 nucleotides read TGTGCCAGCAGTTCGTCTAGCGCGGCAGATACGCAGTATTTT.

The chain has TRBV28 and TRBJ1-2; 9 nucleotides agree with TRBD1. V was pared by 5 bases and J by 1 base, with 8 bases of the junction left unmatched. This CDR3 comprises 16 residues. Germline CDR1 is MDHEN and CDR2 is SYDVKM. The CDR3 protein is CASSPGGDRVNYGYTF. CDR3 DNA: TGTGCCAGCAGTCCGGGTGGGGACAGGGTTAACTATGGCTACACCTTC.

The chain employs TRBV27 and TRBJ2-1; TRBD1 aligns across 7 bases. Looked up from germline, CDR1 is MNHEY and CDR2 is SMNVEV (reference sequence). The CDR3 extends over 14 amino acids. The V and J ends lost 6 bases and 6 bases, in that order; junction bases with no gene match: 8. CDR3 bases: TGTGCCAGCAGCCTCGACAGGGTTCCCAATGAGCAGTTCTTC. The encoded protein is CASSLDRVPNEQFF.

The chain has TRBV4-3 and TRBJ2-7; 8 bases align to TRBD1. The ends lost 4 bases at V and 2 bases at J; junction bases unmatched: 7. Germline V lookup: CDR1 LGHNA, CDR2 YSLEER. This CDR3 comprises 15 residues. This CDR3 reads CASSPGQGATYEQYF. The CDR3 nucleotides are TGCGCCAGCAGCCCCGGCCAGGGGGCCACCTACGAGCAGTACTTC.

This clonotype was detected a few times. V gene TRBV7-9 combines with J gene TRBJ1-1; D may be TRBD1 (5 bases). The V end lost 3 bases, the J end lost 8 bases, and 10 bases lay between the germline ends. This CDR3 contains 12 residues. The germline CDR1 and CDR2 sequences are SEHNR and FQNEAQ (reference sequence). The CDR3 loop is CASSLIGAEAFF. The DNA for the CDR3 is TGTGCCAGCAGCTTGATAGGGGCCGAAGCTTTCTTT.

This clonotype was found a few times. The chain recombines TRBV7-9 with TRBJ2-5; 9 bases line up with TRBD2. Germline assignment: CDR1 SEHNR and CDR2 FQNEAQ (reference sequence). The CDR3 sequence is 16 residues long. Trimming cost V 5 bases and J 4 bases; bases outside gene matches: 11. The CDR3 region has the DNA TGTGCCAGCAGCCTAAGGACTAGCGTTGGAGGAGAGACCCAGTACTTC. It is translated as CASSLRTSVGGETQYF.

The sample holds a few counts of this clonotype. The chain joins TRBV11-2 to TRBJ2-2; 7 nucleotides match TRBD2. Looked up from germline, CDR1 is SGHAT and CDR2 is FQNNGV. V shed 5 bases and J 8 bases; nucleotides not matched to a gene: 11. The CDR3 is 15 residues long. CDR3: CASSPFMTSSGELFF. DNA of the CDR3: TGTGCCAGCAGCCCGTTTATGACTAGCTCGGGGGAGCTGTTTTTT. The full variable domain, completed using reference TRBV11-2 and TRBJ2-2, is EAGVAQSPRYKIIEKRQSVAFWCNPISGHATLYWYQQILGQGPKLLIQFQNNGVVDDSQLPKDRFSAERLKGVDSTLKIQPAKLEDSAVYLCASSPFMTSSGELFFGEGSRLTVL.

The chain employs TRBV7-2 and TRBJ2-3; D unresolved. This CDR3 spans 15 amino acids. The germline V gene encodes CDR1 SGHTA and CDR2 FQGNSA. V was cut by 5 bases and J by 0 bases, with 12 bases left in between. The CDR3 bases are TGTGCCAGCAGCCCTACCTCGACGAGCACAGATACGCAGTATTTT. Encoded protein: CASSPTSTSTDTQYF.

This clonotype was seen a handful of times. The gene calls are TRBV6-5 and TRBJ2-5; D tentatively reads TRBD1 or TRBD2 (5 bases each). The CDR3 spans 15 residues. Germline V gives CDR1 MNHEY, CDR2 SVGAGI. V was pared by 4 bases and J by 5 bases, with 17 bases between. This CDR3 reads CASSFRWGTGETQYF. CDR3 in DNA: TGTGCCAGCAGTTTCCGTTGGGGGACCGGGGAGACCCAGTACTTC.

V is TRBV5-1 and J is TRBJ2-5; D is possibly TRBD2 (6 bases). Germline loops: CDR1 SGHRS, CDR2 YFSETQ. CDR3 length: 16 residues. The germline V and J ends were trimmed by 0 bases and 3 bases, with 15 bases remaining between them. CDR3 sequence (DNA): TGCGCCAGCAGCTTGGCGGGCGGGGCCGACGAAGAGACCCAGTACTTC. Translating gives CASSLAGGADEETQYF.